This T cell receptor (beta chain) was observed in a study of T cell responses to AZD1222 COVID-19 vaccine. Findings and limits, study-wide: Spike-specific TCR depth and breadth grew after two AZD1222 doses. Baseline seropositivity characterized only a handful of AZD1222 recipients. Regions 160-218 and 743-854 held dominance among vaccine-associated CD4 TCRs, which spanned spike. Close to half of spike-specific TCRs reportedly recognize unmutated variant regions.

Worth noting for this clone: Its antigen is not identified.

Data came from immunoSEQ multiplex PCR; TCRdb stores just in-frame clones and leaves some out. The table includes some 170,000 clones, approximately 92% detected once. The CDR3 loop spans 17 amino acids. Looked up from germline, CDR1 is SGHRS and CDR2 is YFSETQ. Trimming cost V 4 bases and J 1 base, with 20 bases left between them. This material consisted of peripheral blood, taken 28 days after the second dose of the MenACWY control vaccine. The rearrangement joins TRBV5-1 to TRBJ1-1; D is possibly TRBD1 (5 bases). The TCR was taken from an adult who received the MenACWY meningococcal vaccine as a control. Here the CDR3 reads CASSVVRDSHSNTEAFF. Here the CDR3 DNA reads TGCGCCAGCAGCGTGGTTAGGGACTCCCATTCGAACACTGAAGCTTTCTTT.